The subject of this entry is one TCR beta chain. The antigen is undetermined. The protocol was immunoSEQ multiplex PCR, while the TCRdb copy is restricted to in-frame clones and leaves out a portion. The sample lists hundreds of thousands of clones, 95% to 98% occurring once. Germline CDR1 and CDR2: MNHEY and SMNVEV (reference sequence). CDR3 length equals 12 residues. With 5 bases removed from V and 3 bases from J, the gap between germline ends came to 7 bases. These data come from a study of shared clonotypes between healthy human individuals. Study background: The donor group consisted of a couple of women and a few men, aged 18 to 49.

The study separated CD4+ cells into CD45RA+ naive and CD45RA-negative memory subsets. General observations from the study: In contrast to clonotypes shared by all four donors, non-shared clonotypes had lower generation probabilities.

The clonotype comes from a woman younger than 45 in good health. The rearrangement joins TRBV27 to TRBJ2-5, with D possibly being TRBD2 (5 bases). Sequencing used naive CD4+ T cells sorted from blood. Indicated subset: CD45RA+ positively selected. The CDR3 reads CASSPGKETQYF. The CDR3 region has the DNA TGTGCCAGCAGTCCCGGGAAAGAGACCCAGTACTTC.